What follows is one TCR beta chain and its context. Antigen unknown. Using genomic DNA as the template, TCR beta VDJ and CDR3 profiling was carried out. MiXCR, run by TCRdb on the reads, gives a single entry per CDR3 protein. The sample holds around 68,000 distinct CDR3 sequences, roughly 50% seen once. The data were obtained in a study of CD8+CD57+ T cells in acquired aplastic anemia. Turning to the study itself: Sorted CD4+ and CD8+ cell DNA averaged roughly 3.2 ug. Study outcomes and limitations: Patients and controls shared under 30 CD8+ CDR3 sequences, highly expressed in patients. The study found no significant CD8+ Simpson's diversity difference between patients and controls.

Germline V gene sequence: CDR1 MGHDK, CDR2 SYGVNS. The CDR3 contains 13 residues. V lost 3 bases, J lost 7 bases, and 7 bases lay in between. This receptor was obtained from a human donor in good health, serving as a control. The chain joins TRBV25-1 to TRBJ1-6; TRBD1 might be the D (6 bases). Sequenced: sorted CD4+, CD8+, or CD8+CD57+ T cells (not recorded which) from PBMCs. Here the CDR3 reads CASSDTGNSPLHF. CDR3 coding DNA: TGTGCCAGCAGTGACACAGGGAATTCACCCCTCCACTTT.